The 28 T cell receptor beta chains in this list originate from one sample, sequenced in a study of shared clonotypes between healthy human individuals. Naive-designated CD8 cells lacked CD45RO, were positively enriched for CCR7, and omitted terminally differentiated effector memory CD45RA+ cells. Profiling relied on immunoSEQ multiplex PCR, and the TCRdb table lists in-frame clones only, not all of them. The profile covers almost 700,000 clones, with 92% appearing a single time and 24% taken by the ten largest. Sequences were obtained from naive CD8+ T cells sorted from blood. The receptors here all came from a man aged 25 to 45 in good health.

The V gene is TRBV9, the J gene TRBJ2-1; 7 bases match TRBD2. This CDR3 contains 16 residues. CDR1 is SGDLS and CDR2 is YYNGEE in the germline V gene. Trimming at V came to 4 bases and at J to 1 base, leaving 8 bases not matched to a gene. Written as DNA, the CDR3 is TGTGCCAGCAGCTTAACGGGAGGATGGTCCTACAATGAGCAGTTCTTC. This sequence encodes CASSLTGGWSYNEQFF.

On this clone: Within the sample, other DNA sequences also encode this same CDR3. In DNA form, the CDR3 reads TGTGCCAGTAGTATAGGCGACTACTCCTACGAGCAGTACTTC. Translating gives CASSIGDYSYEQYF. This chain joins TRBV19 and TRBJ2-7, with a possible D match to TRBD2 (5 bases). V shed 1 base and J shed 0 bases, with 7 bases lying between them. The CDR3 loop spans 14 amino acids. CDR1 and CDR2 from the germline V gene are LNHDA and SQIVND (reference sequence).

The V and J genes are TRBV5-6 and TRBJ1-1; D ambiguous. Trimming stripped 4 bases from V and 1 base from J, with 11 bases between. The CDR3 spans 14 residues. Germline values: CDR1 SGHDT, CDR2 YYEEEE. CDR3 DNA sequence: TGTGCCAGCAGCGTTTTTGTGGCGAACACTGAAGCTTTCTTT. It translates to CASSVFVANTEAFF.

The V call is TRBV7-6, the J call TRBJ2-1; D gene uncertain. CDR3 length equals 15 residues. Germline lookup yields CDR1 SGHVS and CDR2 FNYEAQ. Trimming left V 4 bases short and J 8 bases short, with 18 bases between. CDR3 bases: TGTGCCAGCAGCTCCAGGCGCCCGTACACCGATGAGCAGTTCTTC. Its protein is CASSSRRPYTDEQFF. Using reference TRBV7-6 and TRBJ2-1 for the parts outside the CDR3, the full variable domain is GAGVSQSPRYKVTKRGQDVALRCDPISGHVSLYWYRQALGQGPEFLTYFNYEAQQDKSGLPNDRFSAERPEGSISTLTIQRTEQRDSAMYRCASSSRRPYTDEQFFGPGTRLTVL.

The chain links TRBV13 to TRBJ2-1, with 14 bases that match TRBD2. This CDR3 comprises 18 residues. V shed 5 bases and J 5 bases; nucleotides not matched to a gene: 11. Germline CDR1 and CDR2: PRHDT and FYEKMQ (reference sequence). The CDR3 DNA is TGTGCCAGCAGCCCGGGACTAGCGGGAGTATATGTCCACAATGAGCAGTTCTTC. Its translation: CASSPGLAGVYVHNEQFF.

The chain uses TRBV5-4 and TRBJ2-5; D uncertain. The V gene lost 6 bases and the J gene lost 0 bases, with 12 bases spanning the gap. The CDR3 totals 14 residues. Germline V gene data show CDR1 as SGHNT and CDR2 as YYREEE (reference sequence). DNA for the CDR3: TGTGCCAGCAACAAAGAAGACAACCAAGAGACCCAGTACTTC. It is translated as CASNKEDNQETQYF.

The chain couples TRBV29-1 to TRBJ2-5; 14 bases map to TRBD2. Germline assignment: CDR1 SQVTM and CDR2 ANQGSEA. The CDR3 length is 16 residues. J was trimmed by 7 bases and V by 0 bases; bases with no gene match: 7. The CDR3 DNA reads as TGCAGCGTTGAAGACTGGACTAGCGGGAGGTACGGGACCCAGTACTTC. It encodes CSVEDWTSGRYGTQYF.

The table lists this clone with a few counts. The chain couples TRBV5-6 to TRBJ1-5; D is possibly TRBD1 (5 bases). V was cut by 0 bases and J by 5 bases, with 9 bases left in between. The CDR3 has 14 amino acids. Germline CDR1 and CDR2: SGHDT and YYEEEE. This CDR3 reads CASSLGRVYQPQHF. The CDR3 DNA reads as TGTGCCAGCAGCTTGGGCAGGGTTTATCAGCCCCAGCATTTT.

The chain joins TRBV5-1 to TRBJ1-2, with D perhaps TRBD1 (6 bases). Trimming took 0 bases from V and 8 from J, leaving 11 bases between them. Per the germline V gene, CDR1 is SGHRS and CDR2 is YFSETQ. This CDR3 has 13 amino acids. The CDR3 spells CASSLGRGKGYTF. DNA for the CDR3: TGCGCCAGCAGCTTGGGCAGGGGTAAAGGCTACACCTTC.

This sequence joins TRBV27 and TRBJ2-7; 9 nucleotides align to TRBD1. The CDR3 is 15 amino acids. The germline CDR1 and CDR2 sequences are MNHEY and SMNVEV (reference sequence). Trimming took 1 base from V and 1 from J; bases not matched to a gene: 2. CDR3 in DNA: TGTGCCAGCAGTTTATTGGGACAGGGTTCCTACGAGCAGTACTTC. Protein: CASSLLGQGSYEQYF.

The chain has TRBV6-6 and TRBJ2-3, with a possible D match to TRBD2 (5 bases). The CDR3 sequence is 16 residues long. V shed 5 bases and J shed 5 bases, with 20 bases lying between them. Germline loops: CDR1 MNHNY, CDR2 SVGAGI (reference sequence). The CDR3: CASSGRGRNRLDTQYF. The CDR3 DNA reads TGTGCCAGCAGTGGGCGAGGGCGGAACCGCCTAGATACGCAGTATTTT.

The chain joins TRBV2 to TRBJ2-5, with 11 bases matching TRBD2. Germline V gene sequence: CDR1 SNHLY, CDR2 FYNNEI. Trimming removed 1 base from V and 4 bases from J; junction bases left unmatched: 8. The CDR3 covers 17 residues. The CDR3: CASSEGDLAGGGETQYF. The DNA of the CDR3 is TGTGCCAGCAGTGAAGGGGATCTAGCGGGAGGTGGAGAGACCCAGTACTTC. Looking up the rest from reference TRBV2 and TRBJ2-5 gives the full variable domain: EPEVTQTPSHQVTQMGQEVILRCVPISNHLYFYWYRQILGQKVEFLVSFYNNEISEKSEIFDDQFSVERPDGSNFTLKIRSTKLEDSAMYFCASSEGDLAGGGETQYFGPGTRLLVL.

The J gene is TRBJ2-1, the V gene TRBV27; D is unresolved. CDR3 size: 15 residues. Germline loops: CDR1 MNHEY, CDR2 SMNVEV (reference sequence). Trimming took off 0 bases at V and 3 bases at J, with 9 bases between the two ends. The chain's CDR3 is CASSLSPRDYNEQFF. The CDR3 DNA reads TGTGCCAGCAGTTTATCCCCTAGGGACTACAATGAGCAGTTCTTC.

The chain has TRBV7-9 and TRBJ2-7, with TRBD2 as a possible D gene (6 bases). The length of the CDR3 is 14 residues. Trimming removed 5 bases at V and 3 bases at J, with 14 bases between. Germline V gene sequence: CDR1 SEHNR, CDR2 FQNEAQ (reference sequence). CDR3 loop: CASSPRGVIYEQYF. CDR3 bases: TGTGCCAGCAGCCCCCGCGGGGTGATCTACGAGCAGTACTTC.

This rearrangement joins TRBV6-6 to TRBJ2-7; a possible D gene is TRBD2 (6 bases). The CDR3 spans 12 residues. Trimming removed 8 bases from V and 5 bases from J, with 13 bases in between. Germline values: CDR1 MNHNY, CDR2 SVGAGI (reference sequence). In nucleotides, the CDR3 is TGTGCCAGCGGCGCTAGCGCCAACGAGCAGTACTTC. This gives the protein CASGASANEQYF.

The V gene is TRBV27, the J gene TRBJ2-6; D is uncertain. Germline CDR1 and CDR2: MNHEY and SMNVEV (reference sequence). The CDR3 has 14 residues. The V end lost 4 bases, the J end lost 2 bases, and 6 bases lay between the germline ends. DNA for the CDR3: TGTGCCAGCAGTTACGGTGCTGGGGCCAACGTCCTGACTTTC. Translated: CASSYGAGANVLTF.

The genes are TRBV7-9 and TRBJ2-7, with 9 positions matching TRBD1. CDR1 is SEHNR, CDR2 FQNEAQ, per germline (reference sequence). Trimming cost V 4 bases and J 6 bases; bases outside gene matches: 7. CDR3 length: 14 residues. In DNA, the CDR3 is TGTGCCAGCAGCTCCGGGACAGGGAGGAGCGAGCAGTACTTC. Its translation: CASSSGTGRSEQYF.

The V call is TRBV11-2, the J call TRBJ2-7, with 7 bases aligning to TRBD1. Unmatched junction bases numbered 10, after V lost 8 bases and J lost 0 bases. The CDR3 is made up of 15 amino acids. CDR1 and CDR2 from the germline V gene are SGHAT and FQNNGV. In DNA, the CDR3 is TGTGCCAGCCGTCCTTTGGACAGGCCCTCCTACGAGCAGTACTTC. Amino acids: CASRPLDRPSYEQYF.

The chain links TRBV27 to TRBJ2-3; the match to TRBD2 covers 10 bases. Unmatched junction bases numbered 7, after V lost 5 bases and J lost 2 bases. The CDR3 spans 16 residues. The germline gives CDR1 MNHEY, CDR2 SMNVEV (reference sequence). For the CDR3, the DNA is TGTGCCAGCAGTCCCCTAGCGGGAGATTACACAGATACGCAGTATTTT. Translated, it gives CASSPLAGDYTDTQYF.

This clone was seen more than once but under ten times. The CDR3 sequence: CSVVIAGYNEQFF. In nucleotides, the CDR3 is TGCAGCGTTGTAATAGCGGGTTACAATGAGCAGTTCTTC. The chain employs TRBV29-1 and TRBJ2-1; TRBD2 matches at 7 bases. The CDR3 totals 13 residues. Germline V CDR1 and CDR2: SQVTM, ANQGSEA. Trimming took 4 bases from V and 4 from J; bases not matched to a gene: 4.

In regard to this clone: At the DNA level, this CDR3 is encoded by other sequences in the same sample as well. V and J are TRBV6-5 and TRBJ1-3; D perhaps matches TRBD1 (5 bases). Trimming stripped 2 bases from V and 0 bases from J, with 5 bases between. The germline V gene encodes CDR1 MNHEY and CDR2 SVGAGI. This CDR3 is 14 amino acids long. DNA of the CDR3: TGTGCCAGCAGTTACGACAGCTCTGGAAACACCATATATTTT. Translating it yields CASSYDSSGNTIYF.

J is TRBJ1-1 and V is TRBV7-9; 7 bases line up with TRBD1. Trimming at V came to 8 bases and at J to 6 bases, leaving 9 bases not matched to a gene. The CDR3 spans 13 residues. The germline V gene has CDR1 SEHNR and CDR2 FQNEAQ (reference sequence). The CDR3 protein is CASSSRGSSEAFF. The CDR3 nucleotides are TGTGCCAGCTCATCCAGGGGGTCTTCTGAAGCTTTCTTT.

The chain joins TRBV11-1 to TRBJ2-1; D is uncertain. Germline V gives CDR1 SGHAT, CDR2 FQDESV (reference sequence). The CDR3 extends over 17 amino acids. The V end lost 7 bases, the J end lost 4 bases, and 23 bases lay between the germline ends. The CDR3 here is CASKFHSADPAYNEQFF. The CDR3, as DNA: TGTGCCAGCAAATTTCACTCGGCGGACCCGGCATACAATGAGCAGTTCTTC. The full variable domain, completed using reference TRBV11-1 and TRBJ2-1, is EAEVAQSPRYKITEKSQAVAFWCDPISGHATLYWYRQILGQGPELLVQFQDESVVDDSQLPKDRFSAERLKGVDSTLKIQPAELGDSAMYLCASKFHSADPAYNEQFFGPGTRLTVL.

This chain uses TRBV2 with TRBJ1-5, with 11 bases lining up with TRBD1. CDR3 length: 17 residues. Per germline, CDR1 SNHLY and CDR2 FYNNEI. V trimming: 8 bases; J trimming: 2 bases; junction bases outside the gene matches: 11. The CDR3 reads CASCRTGGMRGNQPQHF. In nucleotides, the CDR3 is TGTGCCAGCTGTAGGACAGGGGGCATGAGGGGCAATCAGCCCCAGCATTTT.

The rearrangement joins TRBV2 to TRBJ1-5; TRBD1 agrees at 8 bases. The trim removed 6 bases at V and 0 bases at J, leaving 1 base unmatched. The CDR3 length is 14 residues. The germline V gene has CDR1 SNHLY and CDR2 FYNNEI. In DNA, the CDR3 is TGTGCCAGCAGGACAGGGGATAGCAATCAGCCCCAGCATTTT. Protein sequence: CASRTGDSNQPQHF. The variable domain in full, with the rest retrieved from reference TRBV2 and TRBJ1-5, is EPEVTQTPSHQVTQMGQEVILRCVPISNHLYFYWYRQILGQKVEFLVSFYNNEISEKSEIFDDQFSVERPDGSNFTLKIRSTKLEDSAMYFCASRTGDSNQPQHFGDGTRLSIL.

The chain is built from TRBV11-3 and TRBJ2-1; 7 bases match TRBD1. Germline V gene sequence: CDR1 SGHNT, CDR2 YENEEA. The J segment lost 8 bases and the V segment lost 5 bases, leaving 9 bases of the junction unmatched. The CDR3 is 14 residues long. CDR3 loop: CASSPQTGNYEQFF. In DNA, the CDR3 is TGTGCCAGCAGCCCGCAGACAGGGAACTATGAGCAGTTCTTC.

V usage is TRBV7-6 and J usage is TRBJ1-4, with D hard to call. The germline CDR1 and CDR2 sequences are SGHVS and FNYEAQ. The CDR3 spans 15 residues. V lost 1 base, J lost 8 bases, and 14 bases lay in between. In DNA, the CDR3 is TGTGCCAGCAGCTTAGAGGTGGGCCCGGTCGAAAAACTGTTTTTT. This codes for CASSLEVGPVEKLFF. The whole variable domain, remainder taken from reference TRBV7-6 and TRBJ1-4, is GAGVSQSPRYKVTKRGQDVALRCDPISGHVSLYWYRQALGQGPEFLTYFNYEAQQDKSGLPNDRFSAERPEGSISTLTIQRTEQRDSAMYRCASSLEVGPVEKLFFGSGTQLSVL.

The chain employs TRBV19 and TRBJ2-1; D not resolved. Trimming removed 0 bases from V and 2 bases from J, with 8 bases in between. The length of the CDR3 is 15 residues. In germline, CDR1 is LNHDA, CDR2 SQIVND (reference sequence). CDR3: CASSIEDEAYNEQFF. In nucleotides, the CDR3 is TGTGCCAGTAGTATAGAAGATGAGGCCTACAATGAGCAGTTCTTC.